The 17 T cell receptor beta chains presented below share a single source sample, sequenced in a study of T cell repertoires in cytomegalovirus infection. TCRdb independently ran MiXCR on the reads; one entry per CDR3 protein. The data show 250,000 to 300,000 distinct CDR3 sequences, 12% to 15% seen once. The sequenced sample consisted of PBMCs. The receptors were gathered from a human donor in good health (CMV status not recorded). Some clones in this sample may be carry-over from other donors' samples.

This clonotype has only a few counts. The rearrangement uses TRBV19 and TRBJ1-2, with no clear D. V gave up 9 bases and J gave up 3 bases, with 8 bases separating them. CDR1 is LNHDA, CDR2 SQIVND, per germline (reference sequence). The CDR3 has 11 amino acids. This CDR3 is CASAVDYGYTF. DNA of the CDR3: TGTGCCAGCGCCGTCGACTATGGCTACACCTTC.

Turning to this clonotype: An end of the junction differs from the germline gene, which may be a read error. This chain connects TRBV15 to TRBJ2-3; D not resolved. CDR1 LNHNV and CDR2 YYDKDF come from the germline V gene (reference sequence). The CDR3 sequence is 14 residues long. The CDR3 nucleotides are TGTGCCACCAGCGGAGACATCCGCACAGATACGCAGTATTTT. As protein: CATSGDIRTDTQYF.

The table lists this clonotype with many counts. CDR3 sequence: CASSSSRQPLTEANYGYTF. For the CDR3, the DNA is TGTGCCAGCAGCTCCTCCCGCCAGCCGTTGACAGAAGCTAACTATGGCTACACCTTC. The chain combines TRBV7-9 with TRBJ1-2; weak D call: TRBD1 (5 bases). Germline CDR1 is SEHNR and CDR2 is FQNEAQ (reference sequence). Deletions cut 4 bases from V and 0 bases from J, with 24 bases between. The CDR3 is 19 amino acids.

This clonotype was observed many times. V usage is TRBV7-2 and J usage is TRBJ2-3; D not certain. The germline V gene has CDR1 SGHTA and CDR2 FQGNSA. V lost 2 bases to trimming and J lost 4 bases, with 10 bases between them. The CDR3 covers 14 residues. The CDR3 bases are TGTGCCAGCAGCTTATGGGGTGCCGCAGATACGCAGTATTTT. Amino acid sequence: CASSLWGAADTQYF.

The chain couples TRBV7-2 to TRBJ2-5; D may match TRBD1 or TRBD2 (7 bases each). This CDR3 spans 14 amino acids. With 5 bases removed from V and 4 bases from J, the gap between germline ends came to 14 bases. From germline, CDR1 is SGHTA and CDR2 FQGNSA. CDR3 in amino acids: CASSPTGRGETQYF. The CDR3 DNA follows: TGTGCCAGCAGCCCGACAGGGAGGGGAGAGACCCAGTACTTC.

This rearrangement joins TRBV29-1 to TRBJ2-6; possibly TRBD1 for D (5 bases). CDR3 size: 15 residues. CDR1 is SQVTM and CDR2 is ANQGSEA in the germline V gene. Trimming left V 0 bases short and J 4 bases short, with 10 bases between. CDR3 region: CSVEERGSGANVLTF. The DNA for the CDR3 is TGCAGCGTTGAAGAAAGGGGATCGGGGGCCAACGTCCTGACTTTC.

This clonotype was counted ten times or more. Here the CDR3 reads CASSGLGSYEQYF. CDR3 DNA sequence: TGTGCCAGCAGTGGTCTGGGATCCTACGAGCAGTACTTC. The chain employs TRBV2 and TRBJ2-7; D remains unclear. Germline V gene data show CDR1 as SNHLY and CDR2 as FYNNEI. The length of the CDR3 is 13 residues. V was clipped by 4 bases and J by 1 base, with 8 bases between them.

This clonotype was observed at least ten times. The chain is built from TRBV6-1 and TRBJ2-7; D remains unclear. V was clipped by 9 bases and J by 0 bases, with 18 bases between them. The CDR3 loop spans 15 amino acids. The germline gives CDR1 MNHNS, CDR2 SASEGT. CDR3 residues: CASYGKRRSSYEQYF. The CDR3 region has the DNA TGTGCCAGTTACGGAAAAAGGCGGTCCTCCTACGAGCAGTACTTC.

The V and J genes are TRBV18 and TRBJ1-2; possibly TRBD1 for D (5 bases). This CDR3 is built from 13 residues. V was pared by 3 bases and J by 6 bases, with 11 bases between. Per the germline V gene, CDR1 is KGHSH and CDR2 is LQKENI. This CDR3 is CASSPDRQNGYTF. The CDR3 region has the DNA TGTGCCAGCTCACCGGACCGACAGAATGGCTACACCTTC.

Note on this clonotype: A much more abundant neighbour one base away suggests this may be a read error. The V gene is TRBV7-3, the J gene TRBJ2-1, with 9 bases aligning to TRBD1. Trimming cost V 7 bases and J 10 bases; bases outside gene matches: 14. Germline V gene lookup returns CDR1 SGHTA and CDR2 FQGTGA. There are 15 residues in the CDR3. CDR3 residues: CASNHPGQGRREQFF. The CDR3 nucleotides read TGTGCCAGCAACCATCCGGGACAGGGAAGAAGAGAGCAGTTCTTC.

V gene TRBV6-6 combines with J gene TRBJ1-5, with D uncertain. The CDR3 has 16 amino acids. The germline CDR1 and CDR2 sequences are MNHNY and SVGAGI (reference sequence). Trimming cost V 0 bases and J 4 bases, with 13 bases left between them. As DNA, the CDR3 is TGTGCCAGCAGTTACTCGGAGTGGGGAGGAAATCAGCCCCAGCATTTT. This codes for CASSYSEWGGNQPQHF.

In its sample, this clonotype was seen a few times. The rearrangement joins TRBV5-5 to TRBJ2-5; 8 positions agree with TRBD2. The germline gives CDR1 SGHKS, CDR2 YYEKEE (reference sequence). The CDR3 consists of 15 residues. The junction had 9 bases not matched to a gene; V was cut back by 6 bases and J by 2 bases. DNA for the CDR3: TGTGCCAGCACGACGGTCTCGGGGGGGCAAGAGACCCAGTACTTC. This encodes CASTTVSGGQETQYF. The variable domain in full, with the rest retrieved from reference TRBV5-5 and TRBJ2-5, is DAGVTQSPTHLIKTRGQQVTLRCSPISGHKSVSWYQQVLGQGPQFIFQYYEKEERGRGNFPDRFSARQFPNYSSELNVNALLLGDSALYLCASTTVSGGQETQYFGPGTRLLVL.

This clonotype has just a few counts. The rearrangement joins TRBV20-1 to TRBJ2-3; TRBD2 agrees at 8 bases. The V segment lost 5 bases and the J segment 2 bases; nucleotides outside the gene matches: 12. Germline values: CDR1 DFQATT, CDR2 SNEGSKA (reference sequence). The CDR3 length is 16 residues. CDR3 DNA sequence: TGCAGTGCTCGCTCGGAGAGCGGGGGCCCCACAGATACGCAGTATTTT. Protein: CSARSESGGPTDTQYF.

The V and J genes are TRBV12-3 or TRBV12-4 and TRBJ2-2, with unresolved D. The CDR3 has 12 amino acids. Trimming left V 3 bases short and J 7 bases short, with 6 bases between. The CDR3 loop is CASSFQIGELFF. The CDR3 DNA follows: TGTGCCAGCAGTTTCCAAATCGGGGAGCTGTTTTTT.

This rearrangement joins TRBV5-6 to TRBJ2-7; 7 bases map to TRBD1. CDR1 SGHDT and CDR2 YYEEEE come from the germline V gene. With 5 bases clipped from V and 2 bases from J, the junction kept 7 bases outside the gene matches. The CDR3 is made up of 14 amino acids. CDR3 nucleotides: TGTGCCAGCAGATACAGGGGTTTACCCTACGAGCAGTACTTC. The encoded protein is CASRYRGLPYEQYF.

There are many counts of this clonotype. V and J are TRBV7-6 and TRBJ1-6; D unclear. V was trimmed by 6 bases and J by 5 bases, leaving 17 bases between them. Germline V gene sequence: CDR1 SGHVS, CDR2 FNYEAQ. There are 16 residues in the CDR3. CDR3 nucleotide sequence: TGTGCCAGCAGATTGGGCCCACTCCGTGATAATTCACCCCTCCACTTT. Its protein product is CASRLGPLRDNSPLHF.

The rearrangement uses TRBV20-1 and TRBJ1-2; D is possibly TRBD1 (6 bases). CDR1 and CDR2 from the germline V gene are DFQATT and SNEGSKA (reference sequence). V lost 6 bases and J lost 8, with 13 bases in between. This CDR3 is 11 amino acids long. Here the CDR3 reads CSAPGARGYTF. In DNA form, the CDR3 reads TGCAGTGCCCCGGGGGCGAGAGGCTACACCTTC.